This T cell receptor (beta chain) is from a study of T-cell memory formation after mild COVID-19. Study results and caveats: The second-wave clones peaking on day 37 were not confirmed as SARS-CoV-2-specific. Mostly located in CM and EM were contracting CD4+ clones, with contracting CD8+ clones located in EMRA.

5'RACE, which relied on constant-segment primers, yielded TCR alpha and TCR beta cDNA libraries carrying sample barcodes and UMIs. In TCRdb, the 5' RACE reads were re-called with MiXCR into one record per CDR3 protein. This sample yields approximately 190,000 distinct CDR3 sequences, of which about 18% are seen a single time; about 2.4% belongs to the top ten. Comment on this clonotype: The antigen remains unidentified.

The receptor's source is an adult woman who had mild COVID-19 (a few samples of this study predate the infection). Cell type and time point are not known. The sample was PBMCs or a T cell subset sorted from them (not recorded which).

The CDR3 DNA sequence: TGCAGTGCTAGAAGACAGGGGGTCGTTGGCAATCAGCCCCAGCATTTT. This translates into CSARRQGVVGNQPQHF. This sequence joins TRBV20-1 and TRBJ1-5; 9 positions agree with TRBD1. V lost 2 bases to trimming and J lost 2 bases; unmatched junction nucleotides: 7. Germline V gene data show CDR1 as DFQATT and CDR2 as SNEGSKA (reference sequence). The CDR3 loop spans 16 amino acids.